The 22 T cell receptor beta chains in this list originate from one sample, sequenced in a study of response to subunit inactivated influenza vaccine. TCRdb fed the RT-PCR reads into MiXCR, producing one record per CDR3 protein. The sample has 500,000 to 600,000 distinct CDR3 sequences, approximately 15% seen once. The sequenced sample was CD4+ T cells sorted from PBMCs, obtained about 23 months after vaccination. The receptors were gathered from a man in his fifties or sixties who received an inactivated influenza vaccine.

This clonotype has a handful of counts. This chain joins TRBV20-1 and TRBJ2-7; D could derive from TRBD1 or TRBD2 (5 bases each). V dropped 2 bases and J dropped 2 bases, with 7 bases sitting between them. The CDR3 consists of 12 residues. The V gene's germline CDR1 is DFQATT and CDR2 SNEGSKA (reference sequence). The CDR3 nucleotides are TGCAGTGCTAGAAGAGGGGCCTACGAGCAGTACTTC. Translating gives CSARRGAYEQYF.

The V call is TRBV4-3, the J call TRBJ2-4, with D perhaps matching TRBD1 (5 bases). The V gene's germline CDR1 is LGHNA and CDR2 YSLEER. Trimming pared 1 base from V and 0 bases from J, leaving 10 bases between. The CDR3 has 16 amino acids. In nucleotides, the CDR3 is TGCGCCAGCAGCCAAGGGACACAACTAGCCAAAAACATTCAGTACTTC. Protein sequence: CASSQGTQLAKNIQYF.

V and J are TRBV7-8 and TRBJ2-1; 8 positions agree with TRBD2. V lost 1 base and J lost 1; bases outside the gene matches: 3. Germline V gives CDR1 SGHVS, CDR2 FQNEAQ. The length of the CDR3 is 16 residues. CDR3 DNA: TGTGCCAGCAGCTTAGGTTCTAGCGGGTCCTACAATGAGCAGTTCTTC. It encodes CASSLGSSGSYNEQFF.

The V call is TRBV20-1, the J call TRBJ2-3, with unresolved D. Trimming removed 3 bases from V and 1 base from J, with 14 bases in between. Germline CDR1 is DFQATT and CDR2 is SNEGSKA (reference sequence). There are 15 residues in the CDR3. Here the CDR3 DNA reads TGCAGTGCTAGCTGGCAGCTCCCCGGCACAGATACGCAGTATTTT. Translating gives CSASWQLPGTDTQYF.

This clonotype was seen more than once but under ten times. The chain couples TRBV7-8 to TRBJ1-5; D perhaps matches TRBD1 (6 bases). This CDR3 region has 14 residues. V shed 1 base and J shed 6 bases, with 10 bases lying between them. Germline values: CDR1 SGHVS, CDR2 FQNEAQ. This chain's CDR3 is CASSLVQGGQPQHF. The CDR3 DNA follows: TGTGCCAGCAGCTTAGTACAGGGTGGTCAGCCCCAGCATTTT.

CDR3 region: CASSLGRAEGYTF. Written as DNA, the CDR3 is TGTGCCAGCAGCTTAGGCCGGGCCGAGGGCTACACCTTC. The genes are TRBV7-2 and TRBJ1-2; the D is unclear. CDR3 length equals 13 residues. Trimming removed 1 base from V and 8 bases from J, with 11 bases in between. Germline V CDR1 and CDR2: SGHTA, FQGNSA.

V usage is TRBV12-3 or TRBV12-4 and J usage is TRBJ2-7; D gene unclear. Deletions cut 1 base from V and 4 bases from J, with 11 bases between. This CDR3 is 14 amino acids long. The CDR3 loop is CASSLGQDGYEQYF. In DNA form, the CDR3 reads TGTGCCAGCAGTTTAGGGCAGGATGGGTACGAGCAGTACTTC.

This clonotype was observed a handful of times. The J gene is TRBJ2-7, the V gene TRBV6-5; a weak D match, TRBD2 (6 bases). V dropped 2 bases and J dropped 5 bases, with 22 bases sitting between them. This CDR3 has 17 amino acids. Germline V CDR1 and CDR2: MNHEY, SVGAGI. CDR3 sequence (DNA): TGTGCCAGCAGTTACCTAGGGATGCGGGGCGGTTTCCACGAGCAGTACTTC. The encoded protein is CASSYLGMRGGFHEQYF.

The chain carries TRBV28 and TRBJ2-3, with TRBD2 matching over 10 bases. The V gene end was trimmed by 10 bases and the J gene end by 5 bases; junction bases not matched to a gene: 3. This CDR3 is built from 12 residues. Germline V gives CDR1 MDHEN, CDR2 SYDVKM. CDR3 protein: CAIGTSEDTQYF. For the CDR3, the DNA is TGTGCCATCGGGACTAGCGAAGATACGCAGTATTTT.

The chain uses TRBV10-3 and TRBJ2-2; 7 bases line up with TRBD2. V was clipped by 7 bases and J by 2 bases; unmatched bases: 7. This CDR3 comprises 15 residues. The V gene's germline CDR1 is ENHRY and CDR2 SYGVKD. The CDR3: CAINKKRGNTGELFF. In DNA form, the CDR3 reads TGTGCCATCAACAAAAAGCGGGGAAACACCGGGGAGCTGTTTTTT.

The chain is built from TRBV20-1 and TRBJ2-1, with 7 nucleotides matching TRBD2. The V and J ends lost 0 bases and 6 bases, in that order; junction bases with no gene match: 5. CDR1 DFQATT and CDR2 SNEGSKA come from the germline V gene (reference sequence). The CDR3 runs 14 residues. CDR3 sequence reads: CSAREPGGRNEQFF. The CDR3 coding sequence is TGCAGTGCTAGAGAGCCGGGAGGTCGCAATGAGCAGTTCTTC.

This clonotype was observed a few times. V usage is TRBV20-1 and J usage is TRBJ2-3; D is uncertain. Germline values: CDR1 DFQATT, CDR2 SNEGSKA (reference sequence). V shed 3 bases and J shed 4 bases, with 17 bases lying between them. The CDR3 totals 15 residues. DNA of the CDR3: TGCAGTGCTAGGGGATCGGCCCGCTTCCCAGATACGCAGTATTTT. This sequence encodes CSARGSARFPDTQYF.

This chain connects TRBV6-6 to TRBJ2-3; 7 bases fit TRBD1. This CDR3 has 13 residues. V shed 5 bases, J shed 10 bases, and the junction held 9 bases outside the gene matches. Germline V gene sequence: CDR1 MNHNY, CDR2 SVGAGI (reference sequence). The CDR3 protein is CASSRRDSRAQYF. As DNA, the CDR3 is TGTGCCAGCAGTCGTCGGGACAGCCGGGCGCAGTATTTT.

The chain links TRBV9 to TRBJ1-2; 8 bases are a match to TRBD1. The CDR3 length is 14 residues. The ends lost 4 bases at V and 0 bases at J; junction bases unmatched: 2. Germline CDR1 SGDLS, CDR2 YYNGEE. CDR3: CASSRTGSNYGYTF. In nucleotides, the CDR3 is TGTGCCAGCAGCCGGACAGGGTCTAACTATGGCTACACCTTC. Filled out from reference TRBV9 and TRBJ1-2, the complete variable domain reads DSGVTQTPKHLITATGQRVTLRCSPRSGDLSVYWYQQSLDQGLQFLIQYYNGEERAKGNILERFSAQQFPDLHSELNLSSLELGDSALYFCASSRTGSNYGYTFGSGTRLTVV.

This clonotype came up many times. The chain employs TRBV18 and TRBJ2-5, with D perhaps matching TRBD2 (6 bases). V was cut by 5 bases and J by 1 base, with 17 bases left in between. CDR3 length equals 16 residues. Germline-derived CDR1 and CDR2 are KGHSH and LQKENI. As DNA, the CDR3 is TGTGCCAGCTCAAAGACCCAGCAGGGAGGCCAAGAGACCCAGTACTTC. Residues: CASSKTQQGGQETQYF.

The CDR3: CASSLVRESTDTQYF. CDR3 nucleotide sequence: TGTGCCAGCAGCTTAGTCCGGGAGAGTACAGATACGCAGTATTTT. The J gene is TRBJ2-3, the V gene TRBV11-2; weak D call: TRBD2 (6 bases). V shed 1 base and J shed 3 bases, with 11 bases lying between them. The CDR3 is 15 amino acids. Per the germline V gene, CDR1 is SGHAT and CDR2 is FQNNGV.

This chain uses TRBV20-1 with TRBJ2-7; 8 bases are a match to TRBD2. The germline CDR1 and CDR2 sequences are DFQATT and SNEGSKA (reference sequence). The CDR3 is 12 residues long. J was trimmed by 5 bases and V by 5 bases; bases with no gene match: 5. CDR3 sequence reads: CSAFPGLDEQYF. The CDR3 DNA follows: TGCAGTGCTTTTCCGGGACTAGACGAGCAGTACTTC.

This clonotype was seen only a few times. The chain is built from TRBV7-2 and TRBJ2-7; D unresolved. V was pared by 2 bases and J by 5 bases, with 16 bases between. CDR3 length: 15 residues. Per the germline V gene, CDR1 is SGHTA and CDR2 is FQGNSA. CDR3 sequence (DNA): TGTGCCAGCAGCTTAAATGCTTTGGGGATCCACGAGCAGTACTTC. It encodes CASSLNALGIHEQYF.

This clonotype was recorded a few times. The chain recombines TRBV20-1 with TRBJ2-7; D not certain. CDR3 length equals 15 residues. Germline CDR1 and CDR2: DFQATT and SNEGSKA (reference sequence). V was cut by 3 bases and J by 2 bases, with 17 bases left in between. The CDR3: CSARPKLRSPYEQYF. DNA for the CDR3: TGCAGTGCTAGGCCCAAACTACGCTCGCCCTACGAGCAGTACTTC.

This clonotype was counted between two and nine times. CDR3 region: CASSSAPSAGELFF. The CDR3 coding sequence is TGTGCCAGCAGCTCCGCGCCTTCTGCCGGGGAGCTGTTTTTT. V is TRBV7-3 and J is TRBJ2-2; D ambiguous. Trimming removed 4 bases from V and 6 bases from J, with 12 bases in between. Germline V lookup: CDR1 SGHTA, CDR2 FQGTGA. The CDR3 contains 14 residues.

The sample holds a few counts of this clonotype. DNA of the CDR3: TGTGCCAGCTCACGCGGGGACATTCCTGAGCAGTTCTTC. It specifies CASSRGDIPEQFF. V usage is TRBV18 and J usage is TRBJ2-1; D may be TRBD1 or TRBD2 (6 bases each). Germline values: CDR1 KGHSH, CDR2 LQKENI. Trimming pared 4 bases from V and 9 bases from J, leaving 13 bases between. The CDR3 has 13 amino acids. Filled out from reference TRBV18 and TRBJ2-1, the complete variable domain reads NAGVMQNPRHLVRRRGQEARLRCSPMKGHSHVYWYRQLPEEGLKFMVYLQKENIIDESGMPKERFSAEFPKEGPSILRIQQVVRGDSAAYFCASSRGDIPEQFFGPGTRLTVL.

This clonotype was recorded many times. The genes are TRBV10-3 and TRBJ2-2; possible D gene TRBD1, 5 bases. Germline V lookup: CDR1 ENHRY, CDR2 SYGVKD. The CDR3 length is 19 residues. V lost 3 bases and J 6 bases, leaving 26 bases between the germline ends. The CDR3 loop reads CAISDWQGRPTLGAGELFF. The CDR3 DNA follows: TGTGCCATCAGTGATTGGCAGGGTCGTCCCACCCTCGGCGCCGGGGAGCTGTTTTTT.